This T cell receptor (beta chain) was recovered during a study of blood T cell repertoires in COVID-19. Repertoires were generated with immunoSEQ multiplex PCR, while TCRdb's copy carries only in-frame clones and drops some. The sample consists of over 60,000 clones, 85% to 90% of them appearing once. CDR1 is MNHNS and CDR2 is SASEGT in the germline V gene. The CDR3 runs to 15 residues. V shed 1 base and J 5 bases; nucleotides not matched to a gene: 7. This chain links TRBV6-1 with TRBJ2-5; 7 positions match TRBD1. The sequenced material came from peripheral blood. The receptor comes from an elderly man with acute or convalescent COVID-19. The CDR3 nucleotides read TGTGCCAGCAGTGAAGGTACAGGGGATACGGAGACCCAGTACTTC. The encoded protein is CASSEGTGDTETQYF.